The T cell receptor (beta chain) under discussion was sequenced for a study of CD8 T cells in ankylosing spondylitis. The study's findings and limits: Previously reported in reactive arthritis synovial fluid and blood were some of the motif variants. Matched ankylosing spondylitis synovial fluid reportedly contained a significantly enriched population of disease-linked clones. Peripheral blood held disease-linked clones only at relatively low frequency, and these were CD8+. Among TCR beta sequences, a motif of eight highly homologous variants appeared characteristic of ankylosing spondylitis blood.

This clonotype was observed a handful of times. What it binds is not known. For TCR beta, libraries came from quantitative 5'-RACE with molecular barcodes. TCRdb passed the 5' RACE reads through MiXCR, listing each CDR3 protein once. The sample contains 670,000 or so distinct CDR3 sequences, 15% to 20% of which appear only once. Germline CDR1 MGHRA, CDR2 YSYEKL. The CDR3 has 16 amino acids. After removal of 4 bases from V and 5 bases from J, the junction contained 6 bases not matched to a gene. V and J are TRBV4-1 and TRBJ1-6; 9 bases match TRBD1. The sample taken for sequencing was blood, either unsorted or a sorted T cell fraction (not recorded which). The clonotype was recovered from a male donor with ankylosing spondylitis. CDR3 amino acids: CASSPDRGSDNSPLHF. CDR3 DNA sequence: TGCGCCAGCAGCCCGGACAGGGGCTCGGATAATTCACCCCTCCACTTT.